These 4 T cell receptor beta chains originate from one sample sequenced in a study of PD-L1 blockade in urothelial cancer. This table comes from immunoSEQ multiplex PCR, and its TCRdb copy is limited to in-frame clones, with some not included. The table has tens of thousands of clones, about four fifths seen once. Regarding time point: peripheral blood 6 weeks after treatment start. Sequencing was performed on PBMCs, taken around atezolizumab (anti-PD-L1) treatment. The receptor set was obtained from a man between 65 and 85 years old with urothelial cancer.

This clone was found a few times. This rearrangement joins TRBV5-1 to TRBJ1-1, with 10 positions matching TRBD1. Germline V gene data show CDR1 as SGHRS and CDR2 as YFSETQ. This CDR3 spans 19 amino acids. V lost 3 bases and J lost 1; bases outside the gene matches: 15. This chain's CDR3 is CASSSGTGVYVRANTEAFF. The DNA for the CDR3 is TGCGCCAGCAGCTCCGGGACAGGGGTTTACGTTCGGGCGAACACTGAAGCTTTCTTT.

V gene TRBV5-1 combines with J gene TRBJ2-3; D unresolved. CDR3 length: 13 amino acids. V shed 5 bases and J shed 4 bases, with 11 bases lying between them. CDR1 and CDR2 from the germline V gene are SGHRS and YFSETQ. The DNA for the CDR3 is TGCGCCAGCAGGATAGGAGAAGCAGATACGCAGTATTTT. It codes for CASRIGEADTQYF.

The chain links TRBV19 to TRBJ2-1; 10 bases agree with TRBD2. The V gene end was trimmed by 5 bases and the J gene end by 6 bases; junction bases not matched to a gene: 10. The CDR3 consists of 16 residues. CDR1 is LNHDA, CDR2 SQIVND, per germline (reference sequence). CDR3 sequence (DNA): TGTGCCAGTAGTCTTAACTTGCTAGCGGGAGTCAATGAGCAGTTCTTC. It yields the protein CASSLNLLAGVNEQFF.

This chain connects TRBV6-1 to TRBJ2-1, with D perhaps TRBD2 (6 bases). Trimming shortened V by 6 bases and J by 7 bases, and 16 bases separated the two germline ends. The CDR3 runs 14 residues. Germline assignment: CDR1 MNHNS and CDR2 SASEGT. The CDR3 nucleotides are TGTGCCAGCAGCAGGAGGGCCGAAGGAAATGAGCAGTTCTTC. Its protein is CASSRRAEGNEQFF.